Each of the 11 T cell receptor beta chains below was sequenced from the same sample in a study of T-cell memory formation after mild COVID-19. TCRdb passed the 5' RACE reads through MiXCR, listing each CDR3 protein once. The data contain about 320,000 distinct CDR3 sequences, roughly an eighth of them seen just once; the ten biggest clones take up roughly 23%. Sequenced input: PBMCs or a T cell subset sorted from them (not recorded which). These receptors originate from a man younger than 30 who had mild COVID-19 (a few samples of this study predate the infection). Cell type and time point are not known.

This clonotype was picked up many times. The chain combines TRBV6-5 with TRBJ1-6; the D gene is possibly TRBD1 (6 bases). The length of the CDR3 is 16 residues. Germline CDR1 is MNHEY and CDR2 is SVGAGI. The ends were cut back, 5 bases at V and 7 bases at J, with 18 bases in the middle. CDR3 DNA sequence: TGTGCCAGCAGTAAACAGGGTTTAATCGAGAATTCACCCCTCCACTTT. This sequence encodes CASSKQGLIENSPLHF.

The chain couples TRBV29-1 to TRBJ2-5; unclear D gene. This CDR3 is 13 amino acids long. CDR1 and CDR2 (germline): SQVTM, ANQGSEA. The germline V and J ends were trimmed by 2 bases and 3 bases, with 10 bases remaining between them. CDR3 amino acids: CSVEPTREETQYF. As DNA, the CDR3 is TGCAGCGTTGAACCGACTCGCGAAGAGACCCAGTACTTC.

The chain joins TRBV2 to TRBJ2-4; D is uncertain. The germline V gene encodes CDR1 SNHLY and CDR2 FYNNEI. The CDR3 contains 12 residues. V lost 3 bases and J lost 9, with 9 bases in between. CDR3 region: CASSDRVVIQYF. The CDR3 DNA is TGTGCCAGCAGTGACCGAGTTGTCATTCAGTACTTC.

V and J are TRBV4-1 and TRBJ1-4, with 8 nucleotides matching TRBD1. V shed 3 bases, J shed 3 bases, and the junction held 6 bases outside the gene matches. Germline CDR1 reads MGHRA; CDR2 reads YSYEKL. This CDR3 is built from 16 residues. The CDR3 nucleotides are TGCGCCAGCAGCCATATAGGACAGGGCCCTAATGAAAAACTGTTTTTT. This gives the protein CASSHIGQGPNEKLFF.

V gene TRBV19 combines with J gene TRBJ2-3, with a weak D call TRBD2 (6 bases). The V gene lost 6 bases and the J gene lost 1 base, with 14 bases spanning the gap. This CDR3 spans 15 amino acids. Germline V gene lookup returns CDR1 LNHDA and CDR2 SQIVND (reference sequence). CDR3 sequence reads: CASSLRSSGTDTQYF. CDR3 coding DNA: TGTGCCAGTAGCCTCCGATCTAGCGGCACAGATACGCAGTATTTT.

The chain recombines TRBV20-1 with TRBJ2-5; 7 bases are shared with TRBD1. V lost 5 bases to trimming and J lost 5 bases; unmatched junction nucleotides: 5. Germline values: CDR1 DFQATT, CDR2 SNEGSKA (reference sequence). This CDR3 is built from 12 residues. As DNA, the CDR3 is TGCAGTGCTCCAGGGGGATGGGAGACCCAGTACTTC. The encoded protein is CSAPGGWETQYF.

In this sample, this clonotype turned up a few times. V is TRBV15 and J is TRBJ2-7; the D gene is possibly TRBD2 (6 bases). This CDR3 spans 13 amino acids. V was trimmed by 0 bases and J by 6 bases, leaving 9 bases between them. The germline V gene has CDR1 LNHNV and CDR2 YYDKDF (reference sequence). The CDR3 nucleotides read TGTGCCACCAGCAGAGATTTAGCGGCCGAGCAGTACGTC. Translated, it gives CATSRDLAAEQYV.

The chain recombines TRBV5-6 with TRBJ2-1; D gene uncertain. The length of the CDR3 is 17 residues. V lost 1 base and J 0 bases, leaving 14 bases between the germline ends. Germline CDR1 and CDR2: SGHDT and YYEEEE. CDR3 loop: CASSLSLADGSYNEQFF. CDR3 DNA: TGTGCCAGCAGCTTGTCCTTGGCGGATGGCTCCTACAATGAGCAGTTCTTC.

This clonotype was counted a few times. V and J are TRBV7-7 and TRBJ2-2; 11 bases are a match to TRBD2. The V and J ends lost 6 bases and 0 bases, in that order; junction bases with no gene match: 6. Looked up from germline, CDR1 is SSHAT and CDR2 is FNYEAQ (reference sequence). This CDR3 contains 17 residues. CDR3 in amino acids: CASSQGLAGANTGELFF. The DNA of the CDR3 is TGTGCCAGCAGTCAAGGACTAGCGGGCGCGAACACCGGGGAGCTGTTTTTT.

The rearrangement links TRBV15 to TRBJ1-1; unclear D gene. The V end was cut by 0 bases, the J end by 1 base, with 9 bases between. Germline lookup yields CDR1 LNHNV and CDR2 YYDKDF (reference sequence). The CDR3 has 15 amino acids. CDR3 in DNA: TGTGCCACCAGCAGAGATCGTTGGGAGAACACTGAAGCTTTCTTT. Its protein is CATSRDRWENTEAFF.

This clonotype has more than one count but fewer than ten. The chain is built from TRBV7-8 and TRBJ2-5; 12 bases are a match to TRBD2. V was clipped by 6 bases and J by 7 bases; unmatched bases: 12. The V gene's germline CDR1 is SGHVS and CDR2 FQNEAQ. The CDR3 extends over 16 amino acids. The CDR3 sequence: CASSLSASGGARTQYF. The CDR3 DNA reads as TGTGCCAGCAGTCTTAGTGCTAGCGGGGGGGCCAGGACCCAGTACTTC.